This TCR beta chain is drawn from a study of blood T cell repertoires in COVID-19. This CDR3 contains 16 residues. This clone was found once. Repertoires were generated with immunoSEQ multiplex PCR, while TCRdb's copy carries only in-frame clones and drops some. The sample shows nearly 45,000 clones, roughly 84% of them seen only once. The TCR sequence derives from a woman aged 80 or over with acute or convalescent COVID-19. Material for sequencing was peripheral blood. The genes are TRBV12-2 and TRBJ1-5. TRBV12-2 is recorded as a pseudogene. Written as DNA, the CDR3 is TGTGCAAGTCGCCAAGTCACTACCATTGTGGGTCAGCCCCAGCATTTT. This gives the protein CASRQVTTIVGQPQHF.